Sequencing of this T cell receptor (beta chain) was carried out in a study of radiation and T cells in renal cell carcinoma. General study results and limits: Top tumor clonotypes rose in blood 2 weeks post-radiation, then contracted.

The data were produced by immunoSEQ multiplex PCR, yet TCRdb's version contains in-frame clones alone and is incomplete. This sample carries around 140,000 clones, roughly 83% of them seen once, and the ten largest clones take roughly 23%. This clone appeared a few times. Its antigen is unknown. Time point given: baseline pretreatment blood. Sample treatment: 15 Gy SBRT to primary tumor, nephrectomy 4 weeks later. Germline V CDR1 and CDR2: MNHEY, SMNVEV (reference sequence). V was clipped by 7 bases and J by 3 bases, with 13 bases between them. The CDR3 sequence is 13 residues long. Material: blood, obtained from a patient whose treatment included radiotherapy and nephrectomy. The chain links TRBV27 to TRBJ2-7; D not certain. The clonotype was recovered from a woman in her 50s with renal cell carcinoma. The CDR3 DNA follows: TGTGCCAGCAAGAGATCATGGGACTACGAGCAGTACTTC. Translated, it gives CASKRSWDYEQYF.